The 14 T cell receptor beta chains below come from one sample, sequenced in a study of regulatory T cells in long-lasting Graves disease. With iRepertoire HTBI primers and Arm-PCR of CDR3 regions, TCR beta libraries were built. TCRdb re-derived calls from the multiplex PCR reads in MiXCR, one entry per CDR3 protein. The sample lists under 800,000 distinct CDR3 sequences; under 20% were seen once. Specified time point: newly diagnosed GD, antithyroid drugs for less than 3 months. Preparation of the TCR library used RNA extracted from PBMCs. The data also belong to a second study, concerning T cells in Graves' hyperthyroidism and ophthalmopathy.

Sequences were derived from peripheral blood mononuclear cells (PBMCs), sampled at new diagnosis, from a patient treated with antithyroid drugs. Receptors originate from a woman aged 30 to 39 with Graves disease.

This clonotype was seen repeatedly, ten times or more. This rearrangement joins TRBV28 to TRBJ2-4; D may be TRBD1 or TRBD2 (5 bases each). The V and J ends lost 5 bases and 0 bases respectively, with 11 bases between them. Germline lookup yields CDR1 MDHEN and CDR2 SYDVKM. The CDR3 length is 15 residues. CDR3 region: CASSDSGTAKNIQYF. In DNA, the CDR3 is TGTGCCAGCAGTGACTCCGGGACAGCCAAAAACATTCAGTACTTC.

This clonotype came up a few times. The chain combines TRBV5-1 with TRBJ2-3, with 9 bases aligning to TRBD1. This CDR3 contains 16 residues. The germline CDR1 and CDR2 sequences are SGHRS and YFSETQ. V was pared by 5 bases and J by 1 base, with 8 bases of the junction left unmatched. The DNA of the CDR3 is TGCGCCAGCAGGTTTACAGGGGGCGCCCGCACAGATACGCAGTATTTT. This sequence encodes CASRFTGGARTDTQYF.

The chain couples TRBV28 to TRBJ2-3, with 9 nucleotides matching TRBD2. The germline V gene encodes CDR1 MDHEN and CDR2 SYDVKM. The V segment lost 6 bases and the J segment 11 bases; nucleotides outside the gene matches: 18. The CDR3 contains 16 residues. Here the CDR3 DNA reads TGTGCCAGCAGCCCTCGGGGGGCGGGAGGGTTATATGAGCAGTATTTT. The encoded protein is CASSPRGAGGLYEQYF.

The chain employs TRBV3-1 and TRBJ2-1; 7 bases fit TRBD2. Trimming cost V 1 base and J 2 bases; bases outside gene matches: 8. Germline-derived CDR1 and CDR2 are LGHDT and YNNKEL (reference sequence). The CDR3 is 17 amino acids. CDR3 amino acids: CASSQGLLATTYNEQFF. CDR3 bases: TGTGCCAGCAGCCAAGGACTACTAGCGACTACCTACAATGAGCAGTTCTTC.

This clonotype appeared many times. The DNA of the CDR3 is TGTGCCAGCAGCCAGGTCGACAGGGTGGCTTTCTTT. Its protein product is CASSQVDRVAFF. The chain carries TRBV3-1 and TRBJ1-1, with 7 bases aligning to TRBD1. Germline lookup yields CDR1 LGHDT and CDR2 YNNKEL (reference sequence). The length of the CDR3 is 12 residues. Losses at the gene ends were 3 bases for V and 11 bases for J; bases not matched to a gene: 6.

The chain recombines TRBV20-1 with TRBJ2-7; either TRBD1 or TRBD2 may fit D (6 bases each). V was trimmed by 6 bases and J by 4 bases, leaving 19 bases between them. Looked up from germline, CDR1 is DFQATT and CDR2 is SNEGSKA (reference sequence). This CDR3 comprises 14 residues. CDR3 in amino acids: CSARTYRGRYEQYF. CDR3 coding DNA: TGCAGTGCCAGGACTTATCGGGGGCGGTACGAGCAGTACTTC.

The chain is built from TRBV5-6 and TRBJ2-7; D is unclear. Germline CDR1 reads SGHDT; CDR2 reads YYEEEE. V was shortened by 0 bases and J by 3 bases, with 13 bases between the two germline ends. The CDR3 sequence is 15 residues long. The DNA for the CDR3 is TGTGCCAGCAGCTTGGCTACACTGTTAGGCTACGAGCAGTACTTC. Its protein is CASSLATLLGYEQYF.

There are many counts of this clonotype. This sequence joins TRBV2 and TRBJ2-5; D might be TRBD2 (5 bases). With the DNA end fitting TRBJ2-1 better, the J assignment may be wrong. This CDR3 contains 14 residues. Germline CDR1 SNHLY, CDR2 FYNNEI. The CDR3 nucleotides read TGTGCCAGCAACCGCGGGCGGCTAGGCAATGAGCAGTTCTTC. Translated, it gives CASNRGRLGNEQFF.

This clonotype was picked up many times. The rearrangement uses TRBV30 and TRBJ2-7; D ambiguous. Germline V gene data show CDR1 as GTSNPN and CDR2 as SVGIG (reference sequence). The CDR3 totals 15 residues. V was cut by 0 bases and J by 1 base, with 13 bases left in between. DNA for the CDR3: TGTGCCTGGAGTGTACGGTGGGGTTCATCCTACGAGCAGTACTTC. Its translation is CAWSVRWGSSYEQYF. The variable domain in full, completed from reference TRBV30 and TRBJ2-7, reads SQTIHQWPATLVQPVGSPLSLECTVEGTSNPNLYWYRQAAGRGLQLLFYSVGIGQISSEVPQNLSASRPQDRQFILSSKKLLLSDSGFYLCAWSVRWGSSYEQYFGPGTRLTVT.

The rearrangement links TRBV6-2 or TRBV6-3 to TRBJ1-2; 9 nucleotides match TRBD1. Per germline, CDR1 MNHEY and CDR2 SVGEGT. V lost 5 bases, J lost 7 bases, and 8 bases stayed unmatched. This CDR3 is 14 amino acids long. The CDR3 protein is CASSDRTGGGGYTF. DNA of the CDR3: TGTGCCAGCAGTGACCGTACAGGGGGCGGTGGCTACACCTTC.

This clonotype has a count of ten or more. V usage is TRBV12-3 or TRBV12-4 and J usage is TRBJ1-1; 10 nucleotides match TRBD1. The V segment lost 6 bases and the J segment 4 bases; nucleotides outside the gene matches: 11. The CDR3 consists of 16 residues. The CDR3 spells CASSHRQGAGVTEAFF. DNA for the CDR3: TGTGCCAGCAGCCACAGACAGGGGGCAGGAGTCACTGAAGCTTTCTTT.

This clonotype was counted between two and nine times. One end of the junction is discordant with germline, which a read error may explain. V is TRBV4-1 and J is TRBJ1-5, with 7 bases lining up with TRBD1. Germline V gene data show CDR1 as MGHRA and CDR2 as YSYEKL. This CDR3 has 20 residues. CDR3 bases: TGTGCCAGCAGCCAAGTAGCGAGGGGGCGCAGCCTTAGTGGCAATCAGCCCCAGCATTTT. This translates into CASSQVARGRSLSGNQPQHF.

V and J are TRBV4-2 and TRBJ2-7; possibly TRBD1 for D (5 bases). CDR1 is LGHNA, CDR2 YNFKEQ, per germline. The V end was cut by 4 bases, the J end by 7 bases, with 20 bases between. The CDR3 consists of 15 residues. CDR3 sequence: CASSPTGRGIREQYF. The CDR3 DNA is TGTGCCAGCAGCCCGACGGGTAGGGGCATACGAGAGCAGTACTTC.

Regarding this clonotype: A read error may be the cause here, since a much bigger clone is one base away. This rearrangement joins TRBV28 to TRBJ2-4, with D possibly being TRBD1 (6 bases). Trimming cost V 5 bases and J 2 bases, with 10 bases left between them. Germline V gene lookup returns CDR1 MDHEN and CDR2 SYDVKM. This CDR3 has 14 residues. CDR3 residues: CASSVQGPKNIQYF. The CDR3 nucleotides are TGTGCCAGCAGTGTACAGGGTCCCAAAAACATTCAGTACTTC.